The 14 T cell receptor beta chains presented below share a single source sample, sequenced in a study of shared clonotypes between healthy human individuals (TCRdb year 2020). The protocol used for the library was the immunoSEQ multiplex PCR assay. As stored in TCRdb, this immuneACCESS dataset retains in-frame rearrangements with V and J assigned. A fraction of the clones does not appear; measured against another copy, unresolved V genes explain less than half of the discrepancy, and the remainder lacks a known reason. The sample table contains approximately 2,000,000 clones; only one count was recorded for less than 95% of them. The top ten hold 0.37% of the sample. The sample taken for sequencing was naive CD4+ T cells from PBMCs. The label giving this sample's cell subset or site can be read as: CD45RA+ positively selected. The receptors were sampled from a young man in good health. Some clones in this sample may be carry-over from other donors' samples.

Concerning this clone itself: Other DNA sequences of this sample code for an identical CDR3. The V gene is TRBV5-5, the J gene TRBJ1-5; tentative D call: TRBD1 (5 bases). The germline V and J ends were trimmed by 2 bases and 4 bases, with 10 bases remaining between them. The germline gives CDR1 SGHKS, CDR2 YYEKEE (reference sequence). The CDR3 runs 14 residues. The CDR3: CASSLRDSNQPQHF. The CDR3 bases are TGTGCCAGCAGCTTACGAGACAGTAATCAGCCCCAGCATTTT.

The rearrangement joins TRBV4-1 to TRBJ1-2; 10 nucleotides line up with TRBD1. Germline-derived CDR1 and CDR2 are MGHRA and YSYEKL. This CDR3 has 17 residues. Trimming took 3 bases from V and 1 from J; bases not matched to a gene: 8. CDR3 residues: CASSHPGTGVHNYGYTF. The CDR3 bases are TGCGCCAGCAGCCACCCCGGGACAGGGGTCCATAACTATGGCTACACCTTC.

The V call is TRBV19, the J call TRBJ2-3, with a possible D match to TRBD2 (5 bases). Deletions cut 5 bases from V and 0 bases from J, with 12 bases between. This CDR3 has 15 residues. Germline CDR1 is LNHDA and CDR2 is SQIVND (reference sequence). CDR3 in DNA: TGTGCCAGTAGTCTGGCGGGTCCTAGCACAGATACGCAGTATTTT. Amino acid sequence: CASSLAGPSTDTQYF.

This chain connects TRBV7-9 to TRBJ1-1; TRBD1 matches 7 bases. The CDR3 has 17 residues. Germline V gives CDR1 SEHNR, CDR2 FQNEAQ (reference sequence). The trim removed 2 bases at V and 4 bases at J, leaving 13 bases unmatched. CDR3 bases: TGTGCCAGCAGCTTATTTATCCAAGAGGGGGCGACCACTGAAGCTTTCTTT. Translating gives CASSLFIQEGATTEAFF.

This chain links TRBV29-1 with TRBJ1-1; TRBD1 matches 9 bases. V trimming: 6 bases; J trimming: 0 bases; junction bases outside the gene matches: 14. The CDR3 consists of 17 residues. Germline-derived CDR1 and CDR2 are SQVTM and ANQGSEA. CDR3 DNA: TGCAGCGTCGCCAGGGGGAACAGGGGGCGCATGAACACTGAAGCTTTCTTT. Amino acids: CSVARGNRGRMNTEAFF.

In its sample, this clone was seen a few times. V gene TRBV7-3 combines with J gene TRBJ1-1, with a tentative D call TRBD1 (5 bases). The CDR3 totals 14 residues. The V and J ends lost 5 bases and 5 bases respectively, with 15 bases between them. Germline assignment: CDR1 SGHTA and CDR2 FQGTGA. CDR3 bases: TGTGCCAGCAGCACCACGGCGGGGGTTACTGAAGCTTTCTTT. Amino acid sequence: CASSTTAGVTEAFF. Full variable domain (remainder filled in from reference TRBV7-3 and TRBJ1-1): GAGVSQTPSNKVTEKGKYVELRCDPISGHTALYWYRQSLGQGPEFLIYFQGTGAADDSGLPNDRFFAVRPEGSVSTLKIQRTERGDSAVYLCASSTTAGVTEAFFGQGTRLTVV.

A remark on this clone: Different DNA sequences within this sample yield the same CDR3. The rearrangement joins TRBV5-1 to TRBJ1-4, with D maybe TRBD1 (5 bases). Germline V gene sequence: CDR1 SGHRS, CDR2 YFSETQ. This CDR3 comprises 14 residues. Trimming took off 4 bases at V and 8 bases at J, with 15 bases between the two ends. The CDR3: CASSPDRGDEKLFF. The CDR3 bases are TGCGCCAGCAGCCCAGACAGAGGGGACGAAAAACTGTTTTTT.

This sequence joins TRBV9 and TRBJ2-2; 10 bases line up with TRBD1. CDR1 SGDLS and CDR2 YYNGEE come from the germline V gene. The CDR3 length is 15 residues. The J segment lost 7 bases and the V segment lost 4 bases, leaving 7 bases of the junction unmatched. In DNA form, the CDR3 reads TGTGCCAGCAGCCGTTCGACAGGGGGCAGCGGGGAGCTGTTTTTT. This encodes CASSRSTGGSGELFF.

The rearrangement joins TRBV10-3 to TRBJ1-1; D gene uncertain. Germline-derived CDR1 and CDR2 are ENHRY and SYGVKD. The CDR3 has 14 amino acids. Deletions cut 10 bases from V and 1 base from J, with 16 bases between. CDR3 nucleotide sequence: TGTGCCACCTTCTCCGGGTGGCGGAACACTGAAGCTTTCTTT. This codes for CATFSGWRNTEAFF.

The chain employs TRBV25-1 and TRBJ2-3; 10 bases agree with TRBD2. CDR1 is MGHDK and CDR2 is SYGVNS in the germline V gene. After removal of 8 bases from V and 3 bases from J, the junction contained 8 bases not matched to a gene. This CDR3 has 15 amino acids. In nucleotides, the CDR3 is TGTGCCAGCGCCGCACTAGCGGGATATACAGATACGCAGTATTTT. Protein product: CASAALAGYTDTQYF.

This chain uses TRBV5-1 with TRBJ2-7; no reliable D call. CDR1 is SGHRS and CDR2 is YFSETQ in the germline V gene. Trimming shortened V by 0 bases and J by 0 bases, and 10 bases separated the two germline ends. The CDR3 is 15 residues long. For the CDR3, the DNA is TGCGCCAGCAGCTTGGGGTCATCCCGCTCCTACGAGCAGTACTTC. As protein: CASSLGSSRSYEQYF.

Here the CDR3 reads CASSQGSDSPLHF. Written as DNA, the CDR3 is TGTGCCAGCAGCCAGGGTAGTGATTCACCCCTCCACTTT. The chain links TRBV7-9 to TRBJ1-6; a weak D match, TRBD1 (5 bases). This CDR3 is built from 13 residues. V lost 5 bases and J lost 8, with 10 bases in between. Germline assignment: CDR1 SEHNR and CDR2 FQNEAQ (reference sequence).

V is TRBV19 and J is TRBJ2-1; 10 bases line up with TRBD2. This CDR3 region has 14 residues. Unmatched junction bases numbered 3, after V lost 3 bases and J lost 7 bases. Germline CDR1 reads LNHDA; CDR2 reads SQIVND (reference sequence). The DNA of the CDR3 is TGTGCCAGTAGTATCGCGGGACTAGCGAATGAGCAGTTCTTC. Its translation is CASSIAGLANEQFF.

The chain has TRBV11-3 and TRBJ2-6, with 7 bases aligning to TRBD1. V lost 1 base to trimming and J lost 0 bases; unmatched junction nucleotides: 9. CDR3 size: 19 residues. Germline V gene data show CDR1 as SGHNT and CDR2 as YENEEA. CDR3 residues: CASSLGTGKGSSGANVLTF. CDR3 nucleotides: TGTGCCAGCAGCTTAGGGACAGGCAAAGGGAGCTCTGGGGCCAACGTCCTGACTTTC.